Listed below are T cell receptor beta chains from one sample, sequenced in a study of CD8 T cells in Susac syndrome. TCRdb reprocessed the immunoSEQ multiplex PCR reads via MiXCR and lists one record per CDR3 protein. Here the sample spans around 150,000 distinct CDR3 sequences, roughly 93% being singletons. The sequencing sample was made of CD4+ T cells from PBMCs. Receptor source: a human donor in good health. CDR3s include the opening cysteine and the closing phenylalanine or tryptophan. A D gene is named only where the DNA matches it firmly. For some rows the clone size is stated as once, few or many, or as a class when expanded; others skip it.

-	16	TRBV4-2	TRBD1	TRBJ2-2	CASSLGQGADTGELFF	TGTGCCAGCAGCCTAGGACAGGGGGCCGACACCGGGGAGCTGTTTTTT
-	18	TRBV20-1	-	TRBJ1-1	CSARDRGTTSGFIAEAFF	TGCAGTGCTAGAGATCGAGGGACCACCTCGGGATTTATTGCCGAAGCTTTCTTT
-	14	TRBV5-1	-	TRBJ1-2	CASSLSDGNYGYTF	TGCGCCAGCAGCCTATCGGACGGTAACTATGGCTACACCTTC
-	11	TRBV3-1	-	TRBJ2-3	CASSRADTQYF	TGTGCCAGCAGCCGAGCGGATACGCAGTATTTT
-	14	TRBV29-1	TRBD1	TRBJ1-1	CSVEEDTGGHEAFF	TGCAGCGTTGAAGAGGATACAGGGGGCCATGAAGCTTTCTTT
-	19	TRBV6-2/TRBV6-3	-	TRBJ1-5	CASSYWSGPRFVGNQPQHF	TGTGCCAGCAGTTATTGGTCCGGACCCAGGTTTGTGGGCAATCAGCCCCAGCATTTT
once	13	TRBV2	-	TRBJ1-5	CASVSRDDQPQHF	TGTGCCAGCGTGTCCAGGGACGATCAGCCCCAGCATTTT
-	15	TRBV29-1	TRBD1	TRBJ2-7	CSVRSPGQGAGEQYF	TGCAGCGTCCGTAGTCCGGGACAGGGGGCGGGAGAGCAGTACTTC
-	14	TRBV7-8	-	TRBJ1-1	CASSLIPLNTEAFF	TGTGCCAGCAGCTTAATACCGCTGAACACTGAAGCTTTCTTT
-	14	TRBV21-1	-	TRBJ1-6	CASSKTGGNSPLHF	TGTGCCAGCAGCAAAACAGGGGGCAATTCACCCCTCCACTTT
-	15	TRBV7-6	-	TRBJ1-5	CASSPFPGSNQPQHF	TGTGCCAGCAGCCCCTTTCCGGGTAGCAATCAGCCCCAGCATTTT
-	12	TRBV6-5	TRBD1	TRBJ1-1	CASNDRDTEAFF	TGTGCCAGCAATGACAGGGACACTGAAGCTTTCTTT
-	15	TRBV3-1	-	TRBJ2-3	CASSQDDPGTDTQYF	TGTGCCAGCAGCCAAGACGACCCAGGAACAGATACGCAGTATTTT
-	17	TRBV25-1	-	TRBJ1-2	CASSEFIQATLSYGYTF	TGTGCCAGCAGTGAATTTATCCAGGCCACCCTATCCTATGGCTACACCTTC
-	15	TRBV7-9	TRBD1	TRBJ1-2	CASSLADREWYGYTF	TGTGCCAGCAGCTTAGCGGACAGGGAGTGGTATGGCTACACCTTC
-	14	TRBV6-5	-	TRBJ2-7	CASTLGPKGYEQYF	TGTGCCAGCACCCTGGGACCTAAGGGGTACGAGCAGTACTTC
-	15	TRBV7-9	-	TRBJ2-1	CASSSPGGRYNEQFF	TGTGCCAGCAGCTCGCCCGGGGGCCGGTACAATGAGCAGTTCTTC
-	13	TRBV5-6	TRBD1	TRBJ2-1	CASSWDRVNEQFF	TGTGCCAGCAGCTGGGACAGGGTAAATGAGCAGTTCTTC
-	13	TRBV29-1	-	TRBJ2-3	CSVGRGSTDTQYF	TGCAGCGTTGGAAGGGGGAGCACAGATACGCAGTATTTT
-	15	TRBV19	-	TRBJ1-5	CASSIGGGSNQPQHF	TGTGCCAGTAGTATTGGGGGTGGGAGCAATCAGCCCCAGCATTTT
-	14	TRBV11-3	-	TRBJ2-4	CASSLRWGEDIQYF	TGTGCCAGCAGCTTAAGGTGGGGGGAAGACATTCAGTACTTC
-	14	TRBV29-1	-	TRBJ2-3	CSVATALRADTQYF	TGCAGCGTTGCTACGGCGCTCAGGGCAGATACGCAGTATTTT
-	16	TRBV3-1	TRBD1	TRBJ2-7	CASSPAGTGGSYEQYF	TGTGCCAGCAGCCCTGCCGGGACAGGGGGGTCCTACGAGCAGTACTTC
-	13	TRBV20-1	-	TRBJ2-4	CSASSGAGNIQYF	TGCAGTGCTAGCTCGGGGGCTGGGAACATTCAGTACTTC
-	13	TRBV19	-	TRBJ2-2	CASRITGSGELFF	TGTGCCAGTAGGATAACGGGGTCCGGGGAGCTGTTTTTT
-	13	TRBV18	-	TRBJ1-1	CASSPRRVTEAFF	TGTGCCAGCTCACCCCGGCGGGTCACTGAAGCTTTCTTT
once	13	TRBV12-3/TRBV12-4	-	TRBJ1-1	CASRGQMNTEAFF	TGTGCCAGCAGAGGACAGATGAACACTGAAGCTTTCTTT
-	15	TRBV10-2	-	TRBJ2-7	CASSGWTLSLEEQYF	TGCGCCAGCAGTGGCTGGACCCTTTCGCTGGAGGAGCAGTACTTC
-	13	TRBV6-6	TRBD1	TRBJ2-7	CASSGQGVGEQYF	TGTGCCAGCTCAGGACAGGGTGTAGGCGAGCAGTACTTC
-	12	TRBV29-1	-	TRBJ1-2	CSVADLGYGYTF	TGCAGCGTAGCGGATCTGGGATATGGCTACACCTTC
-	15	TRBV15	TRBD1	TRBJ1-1	CATSFKQGANTEAFF	TGTGCCACCAGTTTTAAGCAGGGGGCTAACACTGAAGCTTTCTTT
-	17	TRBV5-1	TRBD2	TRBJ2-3	CASSPVTSGVGTDTQYF	TGCGCCAGCAGCCCTGTGACTAGCGGGGTAGGGACAGATACGCAGTATTTT
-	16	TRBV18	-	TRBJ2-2	CASSPQRVSNTGELFF	TGTGCCAGCTCACCACAGCGGGTCTCGAACACCGGGGAGCTGTTTTTT
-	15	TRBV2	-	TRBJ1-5	CASSGSGLGNQPQHF	TGTGCCAGCAGTGGCAGCGGTTTGGGCAATCAGCCCCAGCATTTT